The 3 T cell receptor beta chains below come from one sample, sequenced in a study of blood T cells in healthy people across ages. Then a second PCR, running about 6 to 11 cycles, was carried out with a sample-barcoded 5' primer and a J-beta primer mix. TCRdb itself ran the 5' RACE reads through MiXCR, one entry per CDR3 protein. The top ten hold roughly 19% of the sample, which has fewer than 900,000 distinct CDR3 sequences, around 46% seen once. Sequencing was performed on blood. The source of these receptors is a woman aged 55-75 years in good health.

The rearrangement joins TRBV6-5 to TRBJ2-7, with a weak D call TRBD2 (6 bases). V lost 7 bases to trimming and J lost 5 bases, with 15 bases between them. The CDR3 is 13 amino acids. Germline assignment: CDR1 MNHEY and CDR2 SVGAGI. In DNA form, the CDR3 reads TGTGCCAGCACACCACGGGGGACGGACGAGCAGTACTTC. Protein sequence: CASTPRGTDEQYF.

This clonotype was seen a single time. The rearrangement joins TRBV12-3 or TRBV12-4 to TRBJ2-4; D might be TRBD1 (6 bases). The DNA end favors TRBJ2-7, so the J call may be wrong. The CDR3 runs to 15 residues. For the CDR3, the DNA is TGTGCCAGCAGTCCCCTGGCAGGGGTTCAGGACGAGCAGTACTTC. Residues: CASSPLAGVQDEQYF.

With respect to this clonotype: An end of the junction does not agree with germline; a read error may underlie this. The rearrangement joins TRBV24-1 to TRBJ2-4; unclear D gene. The DNA end lines up better with TRBJ2-7; the J call may be wrong. The CDR3 runs 13 residues. CDR1 KGHDR and CDR2 SFDVKD come from the germline V gene. CDR3 loop: CATSEVGSFEQYF. The CDR3 region has the DNA TGTGCCACCAGCGAGGTCGGATCCTTCGAGCAGTACTTC.